This passage covers 8 T cell receptor beta chains from one sample sequenced in a study of blood T cell repertoires in COVID-19. Produced via immunoSEQ multiplex PCR; TCRdb's table is partial and in-frame only. The sample holds a few hundred thousand clones; roughly 89% are singletons and the top ten take approximately 0.94%. Input material: peripheral blood. These receptors originate from a woman aged 35 to 49 who had recovered from COVID-19.

The chain combines TRBV28 with TRBJ2-5; the match to TRBD2 covers 12 bases. V dropped 7 bases and J dropped 6; count of bases not matched to a gene: 9. Looked up from germline, CDR1 is MDHEN and CDR2 is SYDVKM. CDR3 length: 15 amino acids. CDR3 amino acids: CASTRLAGALQTQYF. For the CDR3, the DNA is TGTGCCAGCACCCGACTAGCGGGAGCCTTGCAGACCCAGTACTTC.

This clone was detected a few times. The V and J genes are TRBV30 and TRBJ1-3; D not certain. The germline gives CDR1 GTSNPN, CDR2 SVGIG (reference sequence). The CDR3 loop spans 13 amino acids. Trimming took off 4 bases at V and 1 base at J, with 8 bases between the two ends. In DNA form, the CDR3 reads TGTGCCTGGAATCGCGGATCTGGAAACACCATATATTTT. Its translation is CAWNRGSGNTIYF.

The chain couples TRBV4-1 to TRBJ2-7, with D perhaps TRBD2 (6 bases). The CDR3 loop spans 14 amino acids. In germline, CDR1 is MGHRA, CDR2 YSYEKL. V gave up 4 bases and J gave up 1 base, with 11 bases separating them. CDR3 in amino acids: CASSPRDSSYEQYF. CDR3 DNA sequence: TGCGCCAGCAGCCCCCGGGACTCATCCTACGAGCAGTACTTC.

The genes are TRBV30 and TRBJ2-7; possible D gene TRBD2, 5 bases. The ends were cut back, 0 bases at V and 6 bases at J, with 12 bases in the middle. This CDR3 region has 13 residues. The V gene's germline CDR1 is GTSNPN and CDR2 SVGIG (reference sequence). CDR3 in DNA: TGTGCCTGGAGTGTTTGGTCTAGCACCGAGCAGTACTTC. This sequence encodes CAWSVWSSTEQYF.

This chain connects TRBV11-3 to TRBJ1-1; no clear D gene. CDR3 length equals 13 residues. Germline-derived CDR1 and CDR2 are SGHNT and YENEEA. V lost 7 bases and J 3 bases, leaving 12 bases between the germline ends. This CDR3 reads CASTYGVDTEAFF. CDR3 nucleotides: TGTGCCAGCACGTACGGGGTGGACACTGAAGCTTTCTTT.

The V call is TRBV15, the J call TRBJ1-6, with TRBD1 matching 7 bases. Trimming cost V 0 bases and J 7 bases; bases outside gene matches: 3. The CDR3 spans 15 residues. Germline loops: CDR1 LNHNV, CDR2 YYDKDF (reference sequence). The CDR3 coding sequence is TGTGCCACCAGCAGAGACAGGGGGGAGAATTCACCCCTCCACTTT. Translated: CATSRDRGENSPLHF.

The J gene is TRBJ1-4, the V gene TRBV25-1, with a possible D match to TRBD1 (5 bases). Germline CDR1 reads MGHDK; CDR2 reads SYGVNS. This CDR3 has 14 residues. Trimming cost V 4 bases and J 8 bases, with 14 bases left between them. CDR3 nucleotide sequence: TGTGCCAGCAGTGTTGGGGGGAACATGGAAAAACTGTTTTTT. It specifies CASSVGGNMEKLFF.

The V call is TRBV28, the J call TRBJ1-1; D is perhaps TRBD1 (6 bases). The CDR3 totals 17 residues. V was cut by 5 bases and J by 0 bases, with 19 bases left in between. From germline, CDR1 is MDHEN and CDR2 SYDVKM. DNA for the CDR3: TGTGCCAGCAGTCCATACCGCCGACAGGAGATGAACACTGAAGCTTTCTTT. Its translation is CASSPYRRQEMNTEAFF. Looking up the rest from reference TRBV28 and TRBJ1-1 gives the full variable domain: DVKVTQSSRYLVKRTGEKVFLECVQDMDHENMFWYRQDPGLGLRLIYFSYDVKMKEKGDIPEGYSVSREKKERFSLILESASTNQTSMYLCASSPYRRQEMNTEAFFGQGTRLTVV.